The clone carrying this T cell receptor (beta chain) is judged medium-sized. Its antigen is unknown. Time point of the sample: patch test 2, 6 weeks after DPC sensitization. Treatment of the sample: therapeutic diphenylcyclopropenone sensitization with weekly scalp DPC. Blood draws came first, before each patch test. The data derive from a study of human T cells and chemical hapten exposure. Across the whole study: On the upper back, patch tests were applied with 0.01% DPC and read at 6 days.

Findings and caveats of the study: No change in TCRs above 1 in 1000 frequency was produced by DPC sensitization.

TCRdb re-called the RACE reads through MiXCR, storing one row per CDR3 protein. Of some 84,000 distinct CDR3 sequences listed, under 11% are singletons. This specimen was whole blood, taken in connection with sensitization to the hapten diphenylcyclopropenone (DPC). This clonotype was obtained from a woman between 45 and 65 years old with alopecia areata. Some clones in this sample may be carry-over from other donors' samples.

CDR3 sequence: CAINDPGRINQPQHF. The CDR3 DNA follows: TGTGCCATCAATGACCCGGGACGGATCAATCAGCCCCAGCATTTT. The chain joins TRBV10-3 to TRBJ1-5; possible D gene TRBD1, 5 bases. The V and J ends lost 7 bases and 3 bases respectively, with 16 bases between them. Germline-derived CDR1 and CDR2 are ENHRY and SYGVKD. This CDR3 is 15 amino acids long.